The text below deals with one T cell receptor beta chain. Profiled with immunoSEQ multiplex PCR; TCRdb holds only in-frame clones, not every one. The sample has some 87,000 clones; around 85% are singletons. Germline V gene lookup returns CDR1 WNHNN and CDR2 SYGVQD (reference sequence). This CDR3 comprises 12 residues. The V gene end was trimmed by 3 bases and the J gene end by 12 bases; junction bases not matched to a gene: 6. The sample is drawn from a study of blood T cell repertoires in COVID-19. Source material: peripheral blood. This TCR was sampled from a woman in her seventies with active or convalescent COVID-19. The chain joins TRBV10-1 to TRBJ1-1; 8 bases fit TRBD1. The CDR3 loop is CASSEGGTGPFF. DNA for the CDR3: TGCGCCAGCAGTGAAGGGGGGACAGGCCCTTTCTTT.